A single sample gave rise to the 31 T cell receptor beta chains below, sequenced in a study of shared clonotypes between healthy human individuals. The data were produced by immunoSEQ multiplex PCR, yet TCRdb's version contains in-frame clones alone and is incomplete. The sample includes some 200,000 clones, about 69% of them seen just once. The sequenced sample was memory CD4+ T cells sorted from blood. This sample's subset: CD45RA-negative fraction. The receptor source for this set is a man younger than 40 in good health.

The V call is TRBV10-1, the J call TRBJ2-4; 11 bases map to TRBD2. V was pared by 2 bases and J by 0 bases, with 0 bases of the junction left unmatched. CDR1 is WNHNN, CDR2 SYGVQD, per germline (reference sequence). The CDR3 length is 16 residues. The CDR3 nucleotides read TGCGCCAGCAGTGAGGGACTAGCGGGAGCCAAAAACATTCAGTACTTC. It specifies CASSEGLAGAKNIQYF.

This rearrangement joins TRBV6-1 to TRBJ2-5, with 9 bases matching TRBD2. The CDR3 is made up of 18 amino acids. The germline gives CDR1 MNHNS, CDR2 SASEGT. Trimming at V came to 2 bases and at J to 5 bases, leaving 15 bases not matched to a gene. For the CDR3, the DNA is TGTGCCAGCAGTGAATTTCGTTTAGCGGGAGACTTAAGCGAGACCCAGTACTTC. Its protein product is CASSEFRLAGDLSETQYF.

V and J are TRBV18 and TRBJ2-3; 7 nucleotides match TRBD1. The CDR3 is 16 amino acids. The J segment lost 5 bases and the V segment lost 0 bases, leaving 8 bases of the junction unmatched. Germline CDR1 KGHSH, CDR2 LQKENI. DNA of the CDR3: TGTGCCAGCTCACCACCATCAGGACAGGTAGGAGATACGCAGTATTTT. Protein: CASSPPSGQVGDTQYF. The full variable domain, rest sourced from reference TRBV18 and TRBJ2-3, is NAGVMQNPRHLVRRRGQEARLRCSPMKGHSHVYWYRQLPEEGLKFMVYLQKENIIDESGMPKERFSAEFPKEGPSILRIQQVVRGDSAAYFCASSPPSGQVGDTQYFGPGTRLTVL.

The gene calls are TRBV20-1 and TRBJ2-7; D is ambiguous. The CDR3 contains 11 residues. V lost 3 bases to trimming and J lost 6 bases, with 9 bases between them. Per germline, CDR1 DFQATT and CDR2 SNEGSKA (reference sequence). As DNA, the CDR3 is TGCAGTGCTAGCGTCTTAAGCGAGCAGTACTTC. Encoded protein: CSASVLSEQYF.

This clone was found a few times. Germline is not matched at one junction end, which may reflect a read error. The chain joins TRBV7-7 to TRBJ2-3; possibly TRBD2 for D (6 bases). The germline gives CDR1 SSHAT, CDR2 FNYEAQ (reference sequence). There are 15 residues in the CDR3. This CDR3 reads CASSFSGESTDTQYF. The CDR3 DNA follows: TGTGCTAGCAGCTTCTCGGGAGAGAGCACAGATACGCAGTATTTT.

This clone was seen only a few times. V gene TRBV5-5 combines with J gene TRBJ2-1; D gene ambiguous. V was trimmed by 6 bases and J by 8 bases, leaving 9 bases between them. Germline V gene sequence: CDR1 SGHKS, CDR2 YYEKEE (reference sequence). This CDR3 is built from 11 residues. In DNA form, the CDR3 reads TGTGCCAGCACGGGTCTGGATGAGCAGTTCTTC. Translated, it gives CASTGLDEQFF.

The J gene is TRBJ1-4, the V gene TRBV7-9; D unclear. The V and J ends lost 1 base and 8 bases respectively, with 11 bases between them. The CDR3 contains 14 residues. Germline CDR1 SEHNR, CDR2 FQNEAQ (reference sequence). The CDR3: CASSLGTNSEKLFF. In DNA form, the CDR3 reads TGTGCCAGCAGCTTAGGCACAAACTCCGAAAAACTGTTTTTT.

This clone has a handful of counts. The chain combines TRBV28 with TRBJ1-1; D gene unclear. V gave up 7 bases and J gave up 3 bases, with 12 bases separating them. The CDR3 is 13 amino acids. The germline V gene encodes CDR1 MDHEN and CDR2 SYDVKM. CDR3 in amino acids: CASTSWVDTEAFF. Written as DNA, the CDR3 is TGTGCCAGCACCTCGTGGGTGGACACTGAAGCTTTCTTT.

The table lists this clone with a few counts. The chain employs TRBV30 and TRBJ2-2; weak D call: TRBD1 (6 bases). CDR3 length: 12 residues. Germline V gene data show CDR1 as GTSNPN and CDR2 as SVGIG (reference sequence). The ends were cut back, 4 bases at V and 7 bases at J, with 10 bases in the middle. CDR3 in DNA: TGTGCCTGGAACAGGGCGATCGGGGAGCTGTTTTTT. It translates to CAWNRAIGELFF. The full variable domain, its missing parts supplied by reference TRBV30 and TRBJ2-2, is SQTIHQWPATLVQPVGSPLSLECTVEGTSNPNLYWYRQAAGRGLQLLFYSVGIGQISSEVPQNLSASRPQDRQFILSSKKLLLSDSGFYLCAWNRAIGELFFGEGSRLTVL.

The rearrangement joins TRBV28 to TRBJ2-1; D is undetermined. Per germline, CDR1 MDHEN and CDR2 SYDVKM. The CDR3 has 16 residues. Deletions cut 3 bases from V and 5 bases from J, with 17 bases between. In DNA form, the CDR3 reads TGTGCCAGCAGTTTTCTGTCCACAGCCTCTAACAATGAGCAGTTCTTC. Its translation: CASSFLSTASNNEQFF.

This chain links TRBV18 with TRBJ1-5; D not resolved. CDR3 length: 14 amino acids. The V end lost 2 bases, the J end lost 3 bases, and 8 bases lay between the germline ends. CDR1 is KGHSH, CDR2 LQKENI, per germline. CDR3 in amino acids: CASSPLVDNQPQHF. The CDR3 bases are TGTGCCAGCTCACCATTGGTGGACAATCAGCCCCAGCATTTT.

About this clone: A read error may explain this, as a much larger clone is one base away. The genes are TRBV6-4 and TRBJ2-2; D not certain. The CDR3 is made up of 13 amino acids. The V gene's germline CDR1 is MRHNA and CDR2 SNTAGT. V was clipped by 1 base and J by 1 base, with 1 base between them. CDR3: CASSDWNTGELFF. The CDR3 DNA is TGTGCCAGCAGTGACTGGAACACCGGGGAGCTGTTTTTT.

V is TRBV14 and J is TRBJ2-1; 8 bases are shared with TRBD1. Germline V lookup: CDR1 SGHDN, CDR2 FVKESK. J was trimmed by 4 bases and V by 5 bases; bases with no gene match: 7. This CDR3 is 15 amino acids long. In DNA, the CDR3 is TGTGCCAGCAGCTTTAGCACAGGGGGTTACAATGAGCAGTTCTTC. Translated, it gives CASSFSTGGYNEQFF. Full variable domain (missing parts from reference TRBV14 and TRBJ2-1): EAGVTQFPSHSVIEKGQTVTLRCDPISGHDNLYWYRRVMGKEIKFLLHFVKESKQDESGMPNNRFLAERTGGTYSTLKVQPAELEDSGVYFCASSFSTGGYNEQFFGPGTRLTVL.

This clone was observed a handful of times. V and J are TRBV7-3 and TRBJ2-3, with TRBD2 matching over 10 bases. The CDR3 covers 14 residues. The junction had 5 bases not matched to a gene; V was cut back by 5 bases and J by 6 bases. In germline, CDR1 is SGHTA, CDR2 FQGTGA. The CDR3 sequence: CASSPGTSVDTQYF. The CDR3 nucleotides are TGTGCCAGCAGCCCCGGGACTAGCGTGGATACGCAGTATTTT.

This clone was seen a handful of times. This sequence joins TRBV5-1 and TRBJ2-3, with 7 bases lining up with TRBD1. Germline assignment: CDR1 SGHRS and CDR2 YFSETQ. The CDR3 extends over 16 amino acids. J lost 0 bases, V lost 2 bases, and 6 bases had no gene match. This chain's CDR3 is CASSFPQGKSTDTQYF. Here the CDR3 DNA reads TGCGCCAGCAGCTTCCCACAGGGGAAAAGCACAGATACGCAGTATTTT. The complete variable domain, with remaining parts taken from reference TRBV5-1 and TRBJ2-3, reads KAGVTQTPRYLIKTRGQQVTLSCSPISGHRSVSWYQQTPGQGLQFLFEYFSETQRNKGNFPGRFSGRQFSNSRSEMNVSTLELGDSALYLCASSFPQGKSTDTQYFGPGTRLTVL.

The rearrangement uses TRBV7-2 and TRBJ1-5; D is unresolved. Trimming removed 1 base from V and 7 bases from J, with 8 bases in between. The length of the CDR3 is 13 residues. Per germline, CDR1 SGHTA and CDR2 FQGNSA. CDR3 region: CASSLGIRQPQHF. The CDR3 bases are TGTGCCAGCAGCTTAGGGATTAGGCAGCCCCAGCATTTT.

This clone was detected only a few times. The V call is TRBV11-2, the J call TRBJ1-1, with a possible D match to TRBD1 (6 bases). This CDR3 comprises 13 residues. V was trimmed by 4 bases and J by 1 base, leaving 7 bases between them. Germline V gene sequence: CDR1 SGHAT, CDR2 FQNNGV. The CDR3 is CASSSGQNTEAFF. In DNA, the CDR3 is TGTGCCAGCAGCTCGGGACAGAACACTGAAGCTTTCTTT.

The chain joins TRBV5-5 to TRBJ2-1, with 12 bases fitting TRBD2. The CDR3 length is 15 residues. V lost 4 bases, J lost 4 bases, and 3 bases stayed unmatched. Germline V CDR1 and CDR2: SGHKS, YYEKEE (reference sequence). The CDR3 coding sequence is TGTGCCAGCAGCCGGACTAGCGGGACGTACAATGAGCAGTTCTTC. Translating it yields CASSRTSGTYNEQFF. Drawing the rest from reference TRBV5-5 and TRBJ2-1, the complete variable domain is DAGVTQSPTHLIKTRGQQVTLRCSPISGHKSVSWYQQVLGQGPQFIFQYYEKEERGRGNFPDRFSARQFPNYSSELNVNALLLGDSALYLCASSRTSGTYNEQFFGPGTRLTVL.

V is TRBV7-3 and J is TRBJ2-2; TRBD2 matches at 9 bases. The germline V gene encodes CDR1 SGHTA and CDR2 FQGTGA. There are 16 residues in the CDR3. The ends lost 8 bases at V and 1 base at J; junction bases unmatched: 8. The CDR3 DNA is TGTGCCAGCGCCCAGCGGGGGGCGATGAACACCGGGGAGCTGTTTTTT. Its protein is CASAQRGAMNTGELFF.

The chain is built from TRBV28 and TRBJ1-2; tentative D call: TRBD1 (5 bases). Germline V gene lookup returns CDR1 MDHEN and CDR2 SYDVKM. The CDR3 is 12 amino acids. The ends were cut back, 6 bases at V and 8 bases at J, with 13 bases in the middle. The CDR3 nucleotides are TGTGCCAGCAGCGACGACAGTAGCGGCTACACCTTC. It encodes CASSDDSSGYTF.

Here the CDR3 DNA reads TGTGCCAGCAGTGATGGATCGTATGGCTACACCTTC. This encodes CASSDGSYGYTF. V usage is TRBV6-1 and J usage is TRBJ1-2; D remains unclear. CDR3 length: 12 amino acids. CDR1 and CDR2 (germline): MNHNS, SASEGT. Trimming took 3 bases from V and 5 from J, leaving 7 bases between them.

The CDR3 DNA is TGTGCCAGCTCACCACTCGAGGGGGCGCAAACTGAAGCTTTCTTT. It specifies CASSPLEGAQTEAFF. This chain links TRBV18 with TRBJ1-1, with TRBD1 matching 7 bases. V trimming: 1 base; J trimming: 5 bases; junction bases outside the gene matches: 7. CDR1 is KGHSH and CDR2 is LQKENI in the germline V gene. The CDR3 loop spans 15 amino acids.

The V and J genes are TRBV18 and TRBJ2-5; tentatively, D is TRBD2 (5 bases). Germline V gene sequence: CDR1 KGHSH, CDR2 LQKENI. Trimming took off 5 bases at V and 7 bases at J, with 14 bases between the two ends. There are 13 residues in the CDR3. CDR3: CASSEDQEGTQYF. The CDR3 DNA reads TGTGCCAGCTCAGAGGACCAAGAGGGGACCCAGTACTTC.

The genes are TRBV2 and TRBJ2-1; 7 nucleotides align to TRBD1. There are 13 residues in the CDR3. Germline CDR1 SNHLY, CDR2 FYNNEI. Trimming took 5 bases from V and 8 from J; bases not matched to a gene: 6. The CDR3 is CASSPFTGDEQFF. The CDR3 DNA reads as TGTGCCAGCAGTCCCTTTACAGGGGATGAGCAGTTCTTC.

The chain employs TRBV6-5 and TRBJ1-4; possible D gene TRBD1, 5 bases. This CDR3 spans 14 amino acids. The V end was cut by 2 bases, the J end by 7 bases, with 11 bases between. Germline V gene lookup returns CDR1 MNHEY and CDR2 SVGAGI. The DNA of the CDR3 is TGTGCCAGCAGTTACGGCCAGGGTTCTGAAAAACTGTTTTTT. As protein: CASSYGQGSEKLFF.

This clone has a count of ten or more. The gene calls are TRBV5-6 and TRBJ2-3; no clear D. The CDR3 is made up of 15 amino acids. The V end lost 0 bases, the J end lost 0 bases, and 8 bases lay between the germline ends. Germline CDR1 reads SGHDT; CDR2 reads YYEEEE. The CDR3 nucleotides are TGTGCCAGCAGCTTGGGACCGGCTAGCACAGATACGCAGTATTTT. Protein: CASSLGPASTDTQYF.

A few counts support this clone. The chain is built from TRBV27 and TRBJ2-1; D may match TRBD1 or TRBD2 (6 bases each). Per germline, CDR1 MNHEY and CDR2 SMNVEV (reference sequence). The germline V and J ends were trimmed by 3 bases and 9 bases, with 15 bases remaining between them. This CDR3 spans 14 amino acids. CDR3 sequence (DNA): TGTGCCAGCAGTTTCGGAAGAACGGGGGCTGAGCAGTTCTTC. Protein sequence: CASSFGRTGAEQFF.

The rearrangement uses TRBV7-9 and TRBJ2-1; TRBD2 agrees at 11 bases. From germline, CDR1 is SEHNR and CDR2 FQNEAQ (reference sequence). With 5 bases clipped from V and 3 bases from J, the junction kept 3 bases outside the gene matches. The CDR3 covers 15 residues. The CDR3, as DNA: TGTGCCAGCAGCGTCGGACTAGCGGGCTACAATGAGCAGTTCTTC. It specifies CASSVGLAGYNEQFF. Using reference TRBV7-9 and TRBJ2-1 for the parts outside the CDR3, the full variable domain is DTGVSQNPRHKITKRGQNVTFRCDPISEHNRLYWYRQTLGQGPEFLTYFQNEAQLEKSRLLSDRFSAERPKGSFSTLEIQRTEQGDSAMYLCASSVGLAGYNEQFFGPGTRLTVL.

The chain employs TRBV28 and TRBJ1-1; no definite D call. Germline CDR1 reads MDHEN; CDR2 reads SYDVKM. The CDR3 has 13 residues. CDR3 region: CSSLRQRNTEAFF. The DNA of the CDR3 is TGTAGCAGCCTGAGGCAGCGGAACACTGAAGCTTTCTTT.

The chain has TRBV9 and TRBJ1-4; D is unclear. The germline V gene has CDR1 SGDLS and CDR2 YYNGEE. Trimming stripped 3 bases from V and 5 bases from J, with 14 bases between. CDR3 length: 15 residues. CDR3 nucleotides: TGTGCCAGCAGCGAGGGAGCCAGCCCGAATGAAAAACTGTTTTTT. Translation: CASSEGASPNEKLFF.

The V and J genes are TRBV28 and TRBJ1-2, with 8 bases lining up with TRBD1. Losses at the gene ends were 2 bases for V and 4 bases for J; bases not matched to a gene: 6. In germline, CDR1 is MDHEN, CDR2 SYDVKM. The CDR3 is made up of 15 amino acids. Here the CDR3 reads CASSLPRTGPYGYTF. CDR3 sequence (DNA): TGTGCCAGCAGTTTACCCCGGACAGGGCCCTATGGCTACACCTTC.